These 5 T cell receptor beta chains were sequenced from one sample in a study of OX40 agonist ivuxolimab in advanced cancers. The data were produced by immunoSEQ multiplex PCR, yet TCRdb's version contains in-frame clones alone and is incomplete. The sample shows over 40,000 clones, 87% of them seen only once. Sequenced here: CD4+ or CD8+ T cells sorted from blood, sampled in a trial of the OX40 agonist ivuxolimab. These receptors were taken from an adult with an advanced solid tumor such as melanoma, head and neck, liver or kidney cancer.

This clone showed up just a few times. This chain joins TRBV10-1 and TRBJ2-3; 7 bases map to TRBD2. J was trimmed by 0 bases and V by 0 bases; bases with no gene match: 9. The CDR3 runs to 18 residues. The germline V gene encodes CDR1 WNHNN and CDR2 SYGVQD (reference sequence). Written as DNA, the CDR3 is TGCGCCAGCAGTGAGTCTGTTCACCGGGACTATAGCACAGATACGCAGTATTTT. Amino acid sequence: CASSESVHRDYSTDTQYF.

The genes are TRBV7-2 and TRBJ1-1; D is undetermined. CDR3 length equals 15 residues. V lost 2 bases to trimming and J lost 3 bases, with 13 bases between them. Germline V CDR1 and CDR2: SGHTA, FQGNSA. CDR3 residues: CASSLFGFGYTEAFF. Written as DNA, the CDR3 is TGTGCCAGCAGCTTATTCGGATTCGGGTACACTGAAGCTTTCTTT. Full variable domain (outside the CDR3, taken from reference TRBV7-2 and TRBJ1-1): GAGVSQSPSNKVTEKGKDVELRCDPISGHTALYWYRQSLGQGLEFLIYFQGNSAPDKSGLPSDRFSAERTGGSVSTLTIQRTQQEDSAVYLCASSLFGFGYTEAFFGQGTRLTVV.

The rearrangement joins TRBV11-3 to TRBJ2-5; D is perhaps TRBD1 (6 bases). CDR1 is SGHNT and CDR2 is YENEEA in the germline V gene. The CDR3 consists of 13 residues. Trimming stripped 5 bases from V and 6 bases from J, with 13 bases between. In nucleotides, the CDR3 is TGTGCCAGCAGCCAGGGGACATCCCAGACCCAGTACTTC. This encodes CASSQGTSQTQYF.

Only a few counts were recorded for this clone. The rearrangement joins TRBV27 to TRBJ2-2; D might be TRBD2 (5 bases). V was shortened by 5 bases and J by 3 bases, with 10 bases between the two germline ends. In germline, CDR1 is MNHEY, CDR2 SMNVEV (reference sequence). The CDR3 has 14 amino acids. Written as DNA, the CDR3 is TGTGCCAGCAGTCCCACTAGGTACACCGGGGAGCTGTTTTTT. This translates into CASSPTRYTGELFF.

This clone came up once. This chain links TRBV5-1 with TRBJ2-7; 7 bases line up with TRBD2. Germline CDR1 SGHRS, CDR2 YFSETQ. This CDR3 comprises 17 residues. The junction had 15 bases not matched to a gene; V was cut back by 6 bases and J by 0 bases. The CDR3 sequence is CASTLSVPGGSSYEQYF. CDR3 DNA: TGCGCCAGCACCCTCTCCGTACCCGGGGGGAGCTCCTACGAGCAGTACTTC.